The rows below give T cell receptor beta chains drawn from one sample of a study of blood T cell repertoires in COVID-19. Libraries were prepared by immunoSEQ multiplex PCR; TCRdb keeps only in-frame clonotypes and omits some of them. The sample shows more than 150,000 clones, more than 70% of them seen only once. The sequenced sample was peripheral blood. These receptors came from a man in his forties or fifties with active or convalescent COVID-19. CDR3s include the opening cysteine and the closing phenylalanine or tryptophan. Each record gives: clone size, J gene, D gene, V gene, CDR3 DNA, CDR3 protein. A D gene is named only where the DNA matches it firmly. Clone size is given for some rows only: seen once, a few or many times, or a class if the clone is expanded.

clone size: -; J gene: TRBJ1-3; D gene: -; V gene: TRBV7-2; CDR3 DNA: TGTGCCAGCAGCTTAGCGACATCTGGAAACACCATATATTTT; CDR3 protein: CASSLATSGNTIYF
clone size: -; J gene: TRBJ2-5; D gene: TRBD1; V gene: TRBV27; CDR3 DNA: TGTGCCAGCAGTCCCCAGGGGGCGCGGGAGACCCAGTACTTC; CDR3 protein: CASSPQGARETQYF
clone size: -; J gene: TRBJ1-1; D gene: -; V gene: TRBV12-3/TRBV12-4; CDR3 DNA: TGTGCCAGCAGTTCCCGACAGGCCACTGAAGCTTTCTTT; CDR3 protein: CASSSRQATEAFF
clone size: -; J gene: TRBJ2-1; D gene: -; V gene: TRBV15; CDR3 DNA: TGTGCCACCAGCAGGGGGACACCTAACAATGAGCAGTTCTTC; CDR3 protein: CATSRGTPNNEQFF
clone size: -; J gene: TRBJ2-1; D gene: -; V gene: TRBV2; CDR3 DNA: TGTGCCAGCAGTGAACGAGGGAATAATAATGAGCAGTTCTTC; CDR3 protein: CASSERGNNNEQFF
clone size: -; J gene: TRBJ1-3; D gene: -; V gene: TRBV7-2; CDR3 DNA: TGTGCCAGCAGCGACGGGACTGCCTCTGGAAACACCATATATTTT; CDR3 protein: CASSDGTASGNTIYF
clone size: once; J gene: TRBJ1-5; D gene: -; V gene: TRBV7-9; CDR3 DNA: TGTGCCAGCAGCTTAGGGGCAGGGAATCAGCCCCAGCATTTT; CDR3 protein: CASSLGAGNQPQHF
clone size: few; J gene: TRBJ2-3; D gene: TRBD2; V gene: TRBV4-2; CDR3 DNA: TGTGCCAGCAGCCAAGGGCGGGGGGGCGTAGATACGCAGTATTTT; CDR3 protein: CASSQGRGGVDTQYF
clone size: -; J gene: TRBJ1-2; D gene: -; V gene: TRBV6-5; CDR3 DNA: TGTGCCAGCAGTTACTCGGGCAGGAGGAACTATGGCTACACCTTC; CDR3 protein: CASSYSGRRNYGYTF
clone size: -; J gene: TRBJ1-5; D gene: -; V gene: TRBV3-1/TRBV3-2; CDR3 DNA: TGTGCCAGCAGCCAGGGGGGGGGCGCGGGCAATCAGCCCCAGCATTTT; CDR3 protein: CASSQGGGAGNQPQHF
clone size: once; J gene: TRBJ1-5; D gene: TRBD1; V gene: TRBV18; CDR3 DNA: TGTGCCAGCTCACCGGGACAGGGTTCGAGTCAGCCCCAGCATTTT; CDR3 protein: CASSPGQGSSQPQHF
clone size: -; J gene: TRBJ1-4; D gene: TRBD1; V gene: TRBV5-4; CDR3 DNA: TGTGCCAGCAGCCTAGGGACAGGTACTAATGAAAAACTGTTTTTT; CDR3 protein: CASSLGTGTNEKLFF
clone size: -; J gene: TRBJ2-3; D gene: TRBD2; V gene: TRBV7-2; CDR3 DNA: TGTGCCAGCAGCCTAGGACTAGCGGGAGATACGCAGTATTTT; CDR3 protein: CASSLGLAGDTQYF
clone size: -; J gene: TRBJ2-7; D gene: TRBD2; V gene: TRBV11-3; CDR3 DNA: TGTGCCAGCAGCTCACTAGCGGGAGAAGTAGAGCAGTACTTC; CDR3 protein: CASSSLAGEVEQYF
clone size: -; J gene: TRBJ1-2; D gene: TRBD1; V gene: TRBV19; CDR3 DNA: TGTGCCAGTAGTATGGGGACAGGGAACTATGGCTACACCTTC; CDR3 protein: CASSMGTGNYGYTF
clone size: -; J gene: TRBJ2-5; D gene: TRBD2; V gene: TRBV19; CDR3 DNA: TGTGCCAGTGGACTAGCGGGGGCACAAGAGACCCAGTACTTC; CDR3 protein: CASGLAGAQETQYF
clone size: -; J gene: TRBJ2-3; D gene: TRBD2; V gene: TRBV5-1; CDR3 DNA: TGCGCCAGCAGCTTCATGGCGGGGGGGACGCCTGGCACAGATACGCAGTATTTT; CDR3 protein: CASSFMAGGTPGTDTQYF
clone size: -; J gene: TRBJ2-7; D gene: TRBD2; V gene: TRBV19; CDR3 DNA: TGTGCCAGTAGTATAGACCTCCCCTCGCTAGCGGGAGGAGGAGGAGAGCAGTACTTC; CDR3 protein: CASSIDLPSLAGGGGEQYF
clone size: -; J gene: TRBJ2-1; D gene: -; V gene: TRBV24-1; CDR3 DNA: TGTGCCACCAGAGCTCACAATGAGCAGTTCTTC; CDR3 protein: CATRAHNEQFF
clone size: -; J gene: TRBJ2-1; D gene: TRBD2; V gene: TRBV4-3; CDR3 DNA: TGCGCCAGCAGCCAAGATCCTAGCGGGGGGGCCCATGAGCAGTTCTTC; CDR3 protein: CASSQDPSGGAHEQFF
clone size: many; J gene: TRBJ2-7; D gene: -; V gene: TRBV18; CDR3 DNA: TGTGCCAGCTCCTCAACGGGGGAGCAGTACTTC; CDR3 protein: CASSSTGEQYF
clone size: -; J gene: TRBJ2-7; D gene: -; V gene: TRBV3-1/TRBV3-2; CDR3 DNA: TGTGCCAGCAGTACATATCAACCGAGGGTTTGTTCGGGGCAGTACTTC; CDR3 protein: CASSTYQPRVCSGQYF
clone size: -; J gene: TRBJ2-7; D gene: TRBD2; V gene: TRBV4-1; CDR3 DNA: TGCGCCAGCAGCCAGTATCTAGCGGGATACCCCTACGAGCAGTACTTC; CDR3 protein: CASSQYLAGYPYEQYF
clone size: few; J gene: TRBJ1-3; D gene: TRBD1; V gene: TRBV19; CDR3 DNA: TGTGCCAGTAGTCCAAGGACAGGGAGAGGTGGCGGGGGCTCTGGAAACACCATATATTTT; CDR3 protein: CASSPRTGRGGGGSGNTIYF
clone size: -; J gene: TRBJ2-7; D gene: TRBD1; V gene: TRBV12-3/TRBV12-4; CDR3 DNA: TGTGCCAGCAGTTTGGACAGGGCATACGAGCAGTACTTC; CDR3 protein: CASSLDRAYEQYF
clone size: -; J gene: TRBJ1-4; D gene: -; V gene: TRBV7-2; CDR3 DNA: TGTGCCAGCAGCTTAGCCAGGGCGTCAAGTGAAAAACTGTTTTTT; CDR3 protein: CASSLARASSEKLFF
clone size: -; J gene: TRBJ2-7; D gene: -; V gene: TRBV5-1; CDR3 DNA: TGCGCCAGCAGCAAACGGACTCCTGTTAGCTCCTACGAGCAGTACTTC; CDR3 protein: CASSKRTPVSSYEQYF
clone size: -; J gene: TRBJ1-2; D gene: -; V gene: TRBV12-3/TRBV12-4; CDR3 DNA: TGTGCCAGCAGTTCTCACCGAGATTATGGCTACACCTTC; CDR3 protein: CASSSHRDYGYTF
clone size: -; J gene: TRBJ1-3; D gene: TRBD1; V gene: TRBV11-3; CDR3 DNA: TGTGCCAGCAGCTTAGAGGGACAGGCCGGCTCTGGAAACACCATATATTTT; CDR3 protein: CASSLEGQAGSGNTIYF
clone size: -; J gene: TRBJ1-2; D gene: -; V gene: TRBV4-3; CDR3 DNA: TGCGCCAGCAGCCAGGATTTAAGCGGAGGAATCCCCACCTTC; CDR3 protein: CASSQDLSGGIPTF
clone size: -; J gene: TRBJ1-2; D gene: -; V gene: TRBV6-6; CDR3 DNA: TGTGCCAGCAGTAGACCAGGGGCCTATGGCTACACCTTC; CDR3 protein: CASSRPGAYGYTF
clone size: -; J gene: TRBJ2-3; D gene: TRBD2; V gene: TRBV6-5; CDR3 DNA: TGTGCCAGCAGTACCCTAGCGGGAGGGGATACGCAGTATTTT; CDR3 protein: CASSTLAGGDTQYF
clone size: -; J gene: TRBJ2-7; D gene: TRBD2; V gene: TRBV20-1; CDR3 DNA: TGCAGTGCTAGTCCCGGGGGGGGCGAGCAGTACTTC; CDR3 protein: CSASPGGGEQYF
clone size: -; J gene: TRBJ1-3; D gene: -; V gene: TRBV5-6; CDR3 DNA: TGTGCCAGCAGCTCGCAGAACACCATATATTTT; CDR3 protein: CASSSQNTIYF
clone size: -; J gene: TRBJ2-3; D gene: -; V gene: TRBV7-2; CDR3 DNA: TGTGCCAGCAGCTTATTCCTTAGCACAGATACGCAGTATTTT; CDR3 protein: CASSLFLSTDTQYF
clone size: -; J gene: TRBJ1-6; D gene: -; V gene: TRBV4-3; CDR3 DNA: TGCGCCAGCAGCCAAGGGAGGGAGAATTCACCCCTCCACTTT; CDR3 protein: CASSQGRENSPLHF
clone size: -; J gene: TRBJ2-7; D gene: -; V gene: TRBV2; CDR3 DNA: TGTGCCAGCAGTGAAAGGAGAGCCAGCTCCTACGAGCAGTACTTC; CDR3 protein: CASSERRASSYEQYF
clone size: -; J gene: TRBJ2-3; D gene: -; V gene: TRBV6-4; CDR3 DNA: TGTGCCAGCAGTCTCGGGGGGCCTCCTGATACGCAGTATTTT; CDR3 protein: CASSLGGPPDTQYF
clone size: -; J gene: TRBJ1-1; D gene: TRBD1; V gene: TRBV13; CDR3 DNA: TGTGCCAGCAGAGTGGACAGGGGGAACACTGAAGCTTTCTTT; CDR3 protein: CASRVDRGNTEAFF
clone size: -; J gene: TRBJ1-3; D gene: -; V gene: TRBV4-3; CDR3 DNA: TGCGCCAGCAGCCAAGGTCGGGGGGGAGGAAACACCATATATTTT; CDR3 protein: CASSQGRGGGNTIYF
clone size: -; J gene: TRBJ1-1; D gene: TRBD1; V gene: TRBV19; CDR3 DNA: TGTGCCAGTAGTGTAGACAGGGGGTACACTGAAGCTTTCTTT; CDR3 protein: CASSVDRGYTEAFF
clone size: -; J gene: TRBJ1-1; D gene: TRBD1; V gene: TRBV6-5; CDR3 DNA: TGTGCCAGCAGCCCGGGACAGATAAACACTGAAGCTTTCTTT; CDR3 protein: CASSPGQINTEAFF
clone size: -; J gene: TRBJ1-5; D gene: -; V gene: TRBV5-6; CDR3 DNA: TGTGCCAGCAGCTTGAGGGACTATAGCAATCAGCCCCAGCATTTT; CDR3 protein: CASSLRDYSNQPQHF
clone size: -; J gene: TRBJ2-2; D gene: -; V gene: TRBV7-6; CDR3 DNA: TGTGCCAGCAGCCTAACGGGACAGAACACCGGGGAGCTGTTTTTT; CDR3 protein: CASSLTGQNTGELFF
clone size: -; J gene: TRBJ2-1; D gene: TRBD2; V gene: TRBV15; CDR3 DNA: TGTGCCACCAGTATTACCGGGACTAGCGGGAGAGGGGAGCAGTTCTTC; CDR3 protein: CATSITGTSGRGEQFF